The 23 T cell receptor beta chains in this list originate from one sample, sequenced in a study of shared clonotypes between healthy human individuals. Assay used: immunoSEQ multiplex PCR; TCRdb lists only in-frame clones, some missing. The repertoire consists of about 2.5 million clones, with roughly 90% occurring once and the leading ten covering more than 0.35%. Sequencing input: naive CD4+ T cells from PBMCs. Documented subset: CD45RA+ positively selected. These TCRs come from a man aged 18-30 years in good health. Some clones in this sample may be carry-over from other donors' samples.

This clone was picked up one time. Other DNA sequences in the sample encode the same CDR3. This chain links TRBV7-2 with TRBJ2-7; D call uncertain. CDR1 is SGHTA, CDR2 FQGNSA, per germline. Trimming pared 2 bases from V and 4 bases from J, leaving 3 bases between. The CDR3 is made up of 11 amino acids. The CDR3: CASSLRYEQYF. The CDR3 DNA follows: TGTGCCAGCAGCTTAAGATACGAGCAGTACTTC. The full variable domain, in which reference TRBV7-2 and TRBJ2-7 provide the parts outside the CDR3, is GAGVSQSPSNKVTEKGKDVELRCDPISGHTALYWYRQSLGQGLEFLIYFQGNSAPDKSGLPSDRFSAERTGGSVSTLTIQRTQQEDSAVYLCASSLRYEQYFGPGTRLTVT.

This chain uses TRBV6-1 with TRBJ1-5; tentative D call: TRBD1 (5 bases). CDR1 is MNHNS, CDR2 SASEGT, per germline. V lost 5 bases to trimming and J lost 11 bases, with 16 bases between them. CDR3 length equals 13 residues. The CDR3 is CASSRSGTLAQHF. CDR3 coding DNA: TGTGCCAGCAGTCGGTCAGGGACCCTCGCCCAGCATTTT.

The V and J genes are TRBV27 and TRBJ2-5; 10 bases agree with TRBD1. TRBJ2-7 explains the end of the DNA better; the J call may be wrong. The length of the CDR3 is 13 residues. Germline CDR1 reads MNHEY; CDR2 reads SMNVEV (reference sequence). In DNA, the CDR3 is TGTGCCAGCAGTCGGGACAGGGGATACGAGCAGTACTTC. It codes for CASSRDRGYEQYF.

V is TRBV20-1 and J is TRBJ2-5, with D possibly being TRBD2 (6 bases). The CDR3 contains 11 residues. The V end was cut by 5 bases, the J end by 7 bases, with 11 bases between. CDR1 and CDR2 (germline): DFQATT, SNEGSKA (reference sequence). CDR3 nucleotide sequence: TGCAGTGCTCCCCTGGGGGGGACCCAGTACTTC. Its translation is CSAPLGGTQYF.

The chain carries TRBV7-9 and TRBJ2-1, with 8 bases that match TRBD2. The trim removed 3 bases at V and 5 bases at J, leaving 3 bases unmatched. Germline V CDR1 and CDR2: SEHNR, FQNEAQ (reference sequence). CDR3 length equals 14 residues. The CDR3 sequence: CASSLGLVHNEQFF. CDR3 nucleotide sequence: TGTGCCAGCAGCTTGGGACTAGTCCACAATGAGCAGTTCTTC.

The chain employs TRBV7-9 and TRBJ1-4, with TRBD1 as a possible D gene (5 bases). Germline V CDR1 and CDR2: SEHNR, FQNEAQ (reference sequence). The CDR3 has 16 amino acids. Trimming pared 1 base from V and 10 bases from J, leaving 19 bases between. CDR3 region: CASSLDVGAVSGKLFF. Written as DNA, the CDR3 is TGTGCCAGCAGCTTAGACGTAGGGGCAGTCAGTGGAAAACTGTTTTTT. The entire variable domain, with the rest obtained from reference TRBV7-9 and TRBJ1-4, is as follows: DTGVSQNPRHKITKRGQNVTFRCDPISEHNRLYWYRQTLGQGPEFLTYFQNEAQLEKSRLLSDRFSAERPKGSFSTLEIQRTEQGDSAMYLCASSLDVGAVSGKLFFGSGTQLSVL.

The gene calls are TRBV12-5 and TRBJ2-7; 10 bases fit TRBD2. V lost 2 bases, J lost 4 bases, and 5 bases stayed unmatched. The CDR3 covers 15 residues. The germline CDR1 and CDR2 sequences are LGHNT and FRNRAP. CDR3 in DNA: TGTGCTAGTGGTTTGATCACTAGCGGGGATTACGAGCAGTACTTC. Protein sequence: CASGLITSGDYEQYF.

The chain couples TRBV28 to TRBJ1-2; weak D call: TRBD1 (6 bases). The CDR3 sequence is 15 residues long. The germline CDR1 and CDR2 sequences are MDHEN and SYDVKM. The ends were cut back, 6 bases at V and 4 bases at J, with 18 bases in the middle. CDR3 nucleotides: TGTGCCAGCAGCACAGGGTTCTTAAACGCCTATGGCTACACCTTC. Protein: CASSTGFLNAYGYTF.

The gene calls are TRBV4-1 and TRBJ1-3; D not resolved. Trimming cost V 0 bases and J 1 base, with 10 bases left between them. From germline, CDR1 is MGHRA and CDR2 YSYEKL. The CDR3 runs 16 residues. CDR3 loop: CASSQEVGMSGNTIYF. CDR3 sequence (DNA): TGCGCCAGCAGCCAAGAAGTGGGGATGTCTGGAAACACCATATATTTT.

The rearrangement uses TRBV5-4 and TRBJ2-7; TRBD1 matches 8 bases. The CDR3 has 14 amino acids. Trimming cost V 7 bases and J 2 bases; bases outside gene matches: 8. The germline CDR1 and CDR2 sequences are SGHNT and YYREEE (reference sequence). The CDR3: CASGPGGRTYEQYF. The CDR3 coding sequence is TGTGCCAGCGGACCAGGGGGCAGGACCTACGAGCAGTACTTC. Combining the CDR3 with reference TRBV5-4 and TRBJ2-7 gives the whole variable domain ETGVTQSPTHLIKTRGQQVTLRCSSQSGHNTVSWYQQALGQGPQFIFQYYREEENGRGNFPPRFSGLQFPNYSSELNVNALELDDSALYLCASGPGGRTYEQYFGPGTRLTVT.

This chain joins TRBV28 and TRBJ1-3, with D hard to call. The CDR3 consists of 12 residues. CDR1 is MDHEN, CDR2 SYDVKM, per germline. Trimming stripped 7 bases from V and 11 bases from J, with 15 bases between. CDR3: CASTNPAASIYF. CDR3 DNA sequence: TGTGCCAGCACAAACCCCGCAGCATCCATATATTTT.

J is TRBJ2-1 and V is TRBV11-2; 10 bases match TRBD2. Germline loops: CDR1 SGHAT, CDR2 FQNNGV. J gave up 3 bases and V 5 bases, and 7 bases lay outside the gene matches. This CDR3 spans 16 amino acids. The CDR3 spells CASSPSLAGVYNEQFF. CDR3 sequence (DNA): TGTGCCAGCAGCCCCTCCCTAGCGGGGGTCTACAATGAGCAGTTCTTC.

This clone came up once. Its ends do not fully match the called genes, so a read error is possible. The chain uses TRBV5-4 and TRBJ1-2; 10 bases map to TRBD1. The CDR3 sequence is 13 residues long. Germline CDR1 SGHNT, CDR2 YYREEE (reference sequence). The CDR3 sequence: CASSPSLTGGCHF. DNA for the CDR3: TGTGCCAGCAGCCCCAGCTTGACAGGGGGCTGCCACTTC.

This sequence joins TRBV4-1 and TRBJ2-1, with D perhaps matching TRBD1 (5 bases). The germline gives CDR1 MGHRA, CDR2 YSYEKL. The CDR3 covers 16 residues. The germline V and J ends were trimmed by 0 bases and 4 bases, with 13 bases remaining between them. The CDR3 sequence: CASSQDLTGVYNEQFF. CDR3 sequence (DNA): TGCGCCAGCAGCCAAGATTTAACAGGAGTTTACAATGAGCAGTTCTTC.

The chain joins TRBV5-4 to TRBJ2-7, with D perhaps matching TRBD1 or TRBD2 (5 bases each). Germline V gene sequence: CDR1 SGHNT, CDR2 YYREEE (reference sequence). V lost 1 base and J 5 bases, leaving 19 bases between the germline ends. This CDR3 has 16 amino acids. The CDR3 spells CASSLPSTGAYNEQYF. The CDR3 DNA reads TGTGCCAGCAGCTTGCCATCGACCGGGGCCTACAACGAGCAGTACTTC.

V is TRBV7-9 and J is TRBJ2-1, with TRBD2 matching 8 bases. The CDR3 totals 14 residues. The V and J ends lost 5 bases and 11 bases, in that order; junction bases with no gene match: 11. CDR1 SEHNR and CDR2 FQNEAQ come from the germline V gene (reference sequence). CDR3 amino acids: CASSPRISGSQQFF. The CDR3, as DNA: TGTGCCAGCAGCCCGAGAATAAGCGGGAGTCAGCAGTTCTTC.

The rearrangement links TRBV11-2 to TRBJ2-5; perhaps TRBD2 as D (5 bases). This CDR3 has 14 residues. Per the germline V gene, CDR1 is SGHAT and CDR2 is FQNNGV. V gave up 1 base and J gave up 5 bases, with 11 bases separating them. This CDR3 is CASSLVSGGETQYF. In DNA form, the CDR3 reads TGTGCCAGCAGCTTAGTGTCGGGCGGGGAGACCCAGTACTTC. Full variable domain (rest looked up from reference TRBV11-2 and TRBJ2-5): EAGVAQSPRYKIIEKRQSVAFWCNPISGHATLYWYQQILGQGPKLLIQFQNNGVVDDSQLPKDRFSAERLKGVDSTLKIQPAKLEDSAVYLCASSLVSGGETQYFGPGTRLLVL.

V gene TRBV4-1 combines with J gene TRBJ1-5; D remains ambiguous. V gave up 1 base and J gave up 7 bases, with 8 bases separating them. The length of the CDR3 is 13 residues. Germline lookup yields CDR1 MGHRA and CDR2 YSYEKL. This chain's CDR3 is CASSQVLFQPQHF. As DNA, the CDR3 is TGCGCCAGCAGCCAAGTATTATTCCAGCCCCAGCATTTT.

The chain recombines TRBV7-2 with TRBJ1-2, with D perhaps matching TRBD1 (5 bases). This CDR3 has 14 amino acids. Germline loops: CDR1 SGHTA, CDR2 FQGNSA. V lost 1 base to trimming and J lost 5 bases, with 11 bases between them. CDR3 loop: CASSLDGRDYGYTF. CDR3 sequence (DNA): TGTGCCAGCAGCTTAGACGGCAGGGATTATGGCTACACCTTC.

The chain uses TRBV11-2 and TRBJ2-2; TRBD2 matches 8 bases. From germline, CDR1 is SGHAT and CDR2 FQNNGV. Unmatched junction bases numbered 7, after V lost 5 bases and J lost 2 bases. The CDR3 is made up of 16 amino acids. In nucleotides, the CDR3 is TGTGCCAGCAGCCCAATAGCGGGAACAAACACCGGGGAGCTGTTTTTT. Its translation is CASSPIAGTNTGELFF.

The DNA of the CDR3 is TGTGCCAGCAGTGGGGACCCGCGATGGGAAAAACTGTTTTTT. It codes for CASSGDPRWEKLFF. The rearrangement joins TRBV25-1 to TRBJ1-4, with D maybe TRBD1 (5 bases). The CDR3 runs 14 residues. Germline V gene sequence: CDR1 MGHDK, CDR2 SYGVNS. V lost 4 bases to trimming and J lost 8 bases, with 14 bases between them.

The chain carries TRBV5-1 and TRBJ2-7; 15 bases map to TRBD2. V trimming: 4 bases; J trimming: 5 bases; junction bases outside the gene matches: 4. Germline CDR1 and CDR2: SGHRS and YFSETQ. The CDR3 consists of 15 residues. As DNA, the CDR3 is TGCGCCAGCAGCGTAGGGACTAGCGGGAGGCACGAGCAGTACTTC. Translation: CASSVGTSGRHEQYF. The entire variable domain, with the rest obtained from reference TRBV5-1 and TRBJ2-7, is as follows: KAGVTQTPRYLIKTRGQQVTLSCSPISGHRSVSWYQQTPGQGLQFLFEYFSETQRNKGNFPGRFSGRQFSNSRSEMNVSTLELGDSALYLCASSVGTSGRHEQYFGPGTRLTVT.

CDR3 DNA: TGTGCCAGCGTACCTTGGTCAGGGGCGCCCTACGAGCAGTACTTC. Encoded protein: CASVPWSGAPYEQYF. V usage is TRBV6-5 and J usage is TRBJ2-7; the D gene is possibly TRBD1 (6 bases). Germline assignment: CDR1 MNHEY and CDR2 SVGAGI. Trimming pared 8 bases from V and 2 bases from J, leaving 19 bases between. This CDR3 contains 15 residues.